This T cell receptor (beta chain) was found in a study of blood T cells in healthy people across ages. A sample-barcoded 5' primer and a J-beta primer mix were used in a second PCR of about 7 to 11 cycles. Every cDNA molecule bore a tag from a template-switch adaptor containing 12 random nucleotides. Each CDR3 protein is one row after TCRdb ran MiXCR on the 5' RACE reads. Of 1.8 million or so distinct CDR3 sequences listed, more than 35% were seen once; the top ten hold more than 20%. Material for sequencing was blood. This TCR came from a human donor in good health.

The DNA of the CDR3 is TGTGCCAGCAGCTTATCTAGCGGGGGGGCGTCTTACTCCGAGCAGTACTTC. Translating it yields CASSLSSGGASYSEQYF. The V call is TRBV7-2, the J call TRBJ2-7; 12 bases fit TRBD2. The length of the CDR3 is 17 residues. The V gene end was trimmed by 2 bases and the J gene end by 6 bases; junction bases not matched to a gene: 11. The germline gives CDR1 SGHTA, CDR2 FQGNSA.